These 10 T cell receptor beta chains came from one sample sequenced in a study of cytomegalovirus exposure and HLA in healthy donors. The study ran its PCR with 60 Vbeta and 13 Jbeta primers. Clones were sequenced by immunoSEQ multiplex PCR, and TCRdb holds only the in-frame ones, with some missing. The data hold a few hundred thousand clones, with over 90% observed a single time. The sequenced sample was PBMCs. The receptors originated from a girl between 2 and 10 years old in good health and CMV-seronegative.

The rearrangement uses TRBV18 and TRBJ2-7; 7 nucleotides agree with TRBD1. Trimming cost V 3 bases and J 0 bases; bases outside gene matches: 14. The length of the CDR3 is 18 residues. Germline values: CDR1 KGHSH, CDR2 LQKENI. The CDR3 sequence is CASSPPAGPGQTSYEQYF. Here the CDR3 DNA reads TGTGCCAGCTCACCCCCAGCCGGGCCGGGACAGACCTCCTACGAGCAGTACTTC.

The rearrangement links TRBV7-6 to TRBJ2-5, with 8 nucleotides matching TRBD2. The closer fit of TRBJ2-7 to the DNA end suggests the J call may be wrong. The CDR3 has 14 residues. Per the germline V gene, CDR1 is SGHVS and CDR2 is FNYEAQ. In nucleotides, the CDR3 is TGTGCCAGCAGCGCCCGGGCTAGCGGGTACGAGCAGTACTTC. This translates into CASSARASGYEQYF.

The chain uses TRBV14 and TRBJ1-1, with no clear D. From germline, CDR1 is SGHDN and CDR2 FVKESK. The CDR3 totals 13 residues. V lost 1 base, J lost 4 bases, and 7 bases lay in between. CDR3 nucleotide sequence: TGTGCCAGCAGCCAAGGCCGGGGCACTGAAGCTTTCTTT. Translation: CASSQGRGTEAFF. Supplemented by reference TRBV14 and TRBJ1-1, the full variable domain reads EAGVTQFPSHSVIEKGQTVTLRCDPISGHDNLYWYRRVMGKEIKFLLHFVKESKQDESGMPNNRFLAERTGGTYSTLKVQPAELEDSGVYFCASSQGRGTEAFFGQGTRLTVV.

The CDR3, as DNA: TGCGCCAGCAGTCCCCCCGGGGAGCAGTACTTC. Translation gives CASSPPGEQYF. The rearrangement uses TRBV10-2 and TRBJ2-7; D ambiguous. V was shortened by 5 bases and J by 7 bases, with 9 bases between the two germline ends. Germline V gene data show CDR1 as WSHSY and CDR2 as SAAADI. This CDR3 is 11 amino acids long.

The chain has TRBV7-9 and TRBJ1-5, with D tentatively TRBD1 (6 bases). Trimming pared 4 bases from V and 5 bases from J, leaving 6 bases between. CDR3 length: 12 amino acids. Germline lookup yields CDR1 SEHNR and CDR2 FQNEAQ (reference sequence). This chain's CDR3 is CASSSGDQPQHF. DNA for the CDR3: TGTGCCAGCAGCTCAGGGGATCAGCCCCAGCATTTT. Complete variable domain (other parts from reference TRBV7-9 and TRBJ1-5): DTGVSQNPRHKITKRGQNVTFRCDPISEHNRLYWYRQTLGQGPEFLTYFQNEAQLEKSRLLSDRFSAERPKGSFSTLEIQRTEQGDSAMYLCASSSGDQPQHFGDGTRLSIL.

This chain connects TRBV19 to TRBJ1-5, with no clear D. CDR1 and CDR2 (germline): LNHDA, SQIVND (reference sequence). The CDR3 totals 13 residues. Trimming left V 7 bases short and J 1 base short, with 8 bases between. CDR3 sequence: CASNPGSNQPQHF. As DNA, the CDR3 is TGTGCCAGTAACCCGGGGAGCAATCAGCCCCAGCATTTT.

The CDR3 bases are TGTGCCAGCTTACCCCAGGAATATGGCTACACCTTC. This codes for CASLPQEYGYTF. The chain links TRBV2 to TRBJ1-2; D unresolved. The V and J ends lost 8 bases and 5 bases respectively, with 12 bases between them. Germline V gives CDR1 SNHLY, CDR2 FYNNEI. The CDR3 is made up of 12 amino acids. The full variable domain, with the rest looked up from reference TRBV2 and TRBJ1-2, is EPEVTQTPSHQVTQMGQEVILRCVPISNHLYFYWYRQILGQKVEFLVSFYNNEISEKSEIFDDQFSVERPDGSNFTLKIRSTKLEDSAMYFCASLPQEYGYTFGSGTRLTVV.

With respect to this clone: Other DNA sequences in the same sample also yield this CDR3. The J gene is TRBJ2-6, the V gene TRBV13; TRBD1 aligns across 7 bases. V gave up 5 bases and J gave up 0 bases; unmatched junction bases: 4. Germline V gene sequence: CDR1 PRHDT, CDR2 FYEKMQ (reference sequence). The CDR3 covers 16 residues. CDR3 amino acids: CASSGGQSSGANVLTF. CDR3 sequence (DNA): TGTGCCAGCAGCGGGGGACAGTCCTCTGGGGCCAACGTCCTGACTTTC.

This rearrangement joins TRBV7-9 to TRBJ2-3, with 16 bases that match TRBD2. V lost 8 bases and J lost 3; bases outside the gene matches: 8. CDR3 length: 17 amino acids. The germline CDR1 and CDR2 sequences are SEHNR and FQNEAQ (reference sequence). CDR3 coding DNA: TGTGCCAGCCGCGGGACTAGCGGGAGGGCCGGGACAGATACGCAGTATTTT. Translated, it gives CASRGTSGRAGTDTQYF. Full variable domain (outside the CDR3, taken from reference TRBV7-9 and TRBJ2-3): DTGVSQNPRHKITKRGQNVTFRCDPISEHNRLYWYRQTLGQGPEFLTYFQNEAQLEKSRLLSDRFSAERPKGSFSTLEIQRTEQGDSAMYLCASRGTSGRAGTDTQYFGPGTRLTVL.

The chain links TRBV9 to TRBJ2-2, with 9 bases fitting TRBD1. V shed 7 bases and J 0 bases; nucleotides not matched to a gene: 16. CDR3 length: 19 residues. Per germline, CDR1 SGDLS and CDR2 YYNGEE. For the CDR3, the DNA is TGTGCCAGCGAGAATACCGGGACAGGGTTTTCGCCGAACACCGGGGAGCTGTTTTTT. As protein: CASENTGTGFSPNTGELFF.